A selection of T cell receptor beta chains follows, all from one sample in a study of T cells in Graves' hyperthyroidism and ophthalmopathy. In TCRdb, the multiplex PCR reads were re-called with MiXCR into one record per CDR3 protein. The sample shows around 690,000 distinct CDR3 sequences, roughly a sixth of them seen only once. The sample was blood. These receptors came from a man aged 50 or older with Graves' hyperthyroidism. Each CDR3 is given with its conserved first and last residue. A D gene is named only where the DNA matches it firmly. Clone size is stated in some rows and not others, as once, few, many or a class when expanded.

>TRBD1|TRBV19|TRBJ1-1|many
TGTGCCAGTAGTCCCCGAACAGGGGTGGGTGGCACTGAAGCTTTCTTT
CASSPRTGVGGTEAFF
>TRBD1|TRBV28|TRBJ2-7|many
TGTGCCAGCAGGGGGACAGATAGCTCCTACGAGCAGTACTTC
CASRGTDSSYEQYF
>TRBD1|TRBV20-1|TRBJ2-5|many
TGCAGTGCTAGAAAAAGGGACAGCGAGTATCAAGAGACCCAGTACTTC
CSARKRDSEYQETQYF
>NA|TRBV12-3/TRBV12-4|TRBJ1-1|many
TGTGCCAGCAGTCCGAGTCCCCTGAACACTGAAGCTTTCTTT
CASSPSPLNTEAFF
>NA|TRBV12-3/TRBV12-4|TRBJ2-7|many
TGTGCCAGCAGTCCGTATATCCGCTACGAGCAGTACTTC
CASSPYIRYEQYF
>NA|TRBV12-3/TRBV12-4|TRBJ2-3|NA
TGTGCCAGCAGTTTTGTGGACTACCTCCTCGGAGATACGCAGTATTTT
CASSFVDYLLGDTQYF
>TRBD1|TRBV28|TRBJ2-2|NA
TGTGCCAGCAGTCCAGGGACAGGGGTGCCCGGGGAGCTGTTTTTT
CASSPGTGVPGELFF
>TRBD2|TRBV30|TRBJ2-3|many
TGTGCCTACGAGGGACTAGCTGGCGATACGCAGTATTTT
CAYEGLAGDTQYF
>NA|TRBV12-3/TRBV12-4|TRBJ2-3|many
TGTGCCAGCAGCCCCCAGGGGACGGTTGGAGATACGCAGTATTTT
CASSPQGTVGDTQYF
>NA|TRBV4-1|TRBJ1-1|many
TGCGCCAGCAGCCGCAGGCCCGGTGAAGACACTGAAGCTTTCTTT
CASSRRPGEDTEAFF
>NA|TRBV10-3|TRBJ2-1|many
TGTGCCATCAGTGAAAACTACAATGAGCAGTTCTTC
CAISENYNEQFF
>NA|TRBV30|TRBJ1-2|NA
TGTGCCTGGAGAGCAGGGTATGGCTACACCTTC
CAWRAGYGYTF
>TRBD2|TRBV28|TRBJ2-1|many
TGTGCCAGCAGTCCATGGGGCGCGGGGGGATACAATGAGCAGTTCTTC
CASSPWGAGGYNEQFF
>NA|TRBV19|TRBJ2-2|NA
TGTGCCAGTAGTATAGCAGGAGGGGAGCTGTTTTTT
CASSIAGGELFF
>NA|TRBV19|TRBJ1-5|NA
TGTGCCAGTAGTATAATCAGGGGACAGCCCCAGCATTTT
CASSIIRGQPQHF
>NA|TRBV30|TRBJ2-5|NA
TGTGCCTCGCGTGTCCGGGATCAAGAGACCCAGTACTTC
CASRVRDQETQYF
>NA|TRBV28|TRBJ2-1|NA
TGTGCCAGCATAGGCTCTGCAGGGAGGAAGACCAATGAGCAGTTCTTC
CASIGSAGRKTNEQFF
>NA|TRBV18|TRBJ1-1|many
TGTGCCAGCTCACCAGAAAGGTCCCGAGAAGCTTTCTTT
CASSPERSREAFF
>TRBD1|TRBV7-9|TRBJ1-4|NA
TGTGACAGCAGCCCTCTCGGGGACAGCGAAAAACTGTTTTTT
CDSSPLGDSEKLFF
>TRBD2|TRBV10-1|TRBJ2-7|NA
TGTGCCATCGGTTTGGGACTAGAGTACGAGCAGTACTTC
CAIGLGLEYEQYF
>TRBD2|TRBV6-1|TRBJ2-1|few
TGTGCCAGCAGAGCCGGGACTAGCGGGAACTATGAGCAGTTCTTC
CASRAGTSGNYEQFF
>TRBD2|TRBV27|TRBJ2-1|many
TGTGCCAGCAGTTTAAGTCTAGCGGGAGTCAATGAGCAGTTCTTC
CASSLSLAGVNEQFF
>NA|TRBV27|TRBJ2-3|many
TGTGCCAGCAGTCTAGGTGGAGCCAGCACAGATACGCAGTATTTT
CASSLGGASTDTQYF
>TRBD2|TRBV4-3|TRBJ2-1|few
TGCGCCAGCAGCCAAGGGACTAGCGGGTCAATAAATGAGCAGTTCTTC
CASSQGTSGSINEQFF
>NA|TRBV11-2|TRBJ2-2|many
TGTGCCAGCAGCGTGGACAGGAACACCGGGGAGCTGTTTTTT
CASSVDRNTGELFF
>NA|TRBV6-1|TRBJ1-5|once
TGTGCCAGCAGACGACAGACTAGCAATCAGCCCCAGCATTTT
CASRRQTSNQPQHF
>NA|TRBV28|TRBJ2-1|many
TGTGCCAGCACTCTGGGGGGGCTTTCGGCGACTGAGCAGTTCTTC
CASTLGGLSATEQFF
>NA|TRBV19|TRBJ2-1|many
TGTGCCAGTAGTATGTACGCGGCAGACAATGAGCAGTTCTTC
CASSMYAADNEQFF
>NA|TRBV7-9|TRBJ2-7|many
TGTGCCAGCAGCCTCGACACCCACTACGAGCAGTACTTC
CASSLDTHYEQYF
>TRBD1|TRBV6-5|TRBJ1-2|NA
TGTGCCAGCAGTTACCTAACAGGGGAGGACTATGGCTACACCTTC
CASSYLTGEDYGYTF
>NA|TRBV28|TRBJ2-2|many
TGTGCCAGCAGCTTTCTAGGGGGAGAGGCCACCGGGGAGCTGTTTTTT
CASSFLGGEATGELFF
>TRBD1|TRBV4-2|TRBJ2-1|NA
TGTGCCAGCAGCCAAGATCCACAGGGGGCAGGAGAGCAGTTCTTC
CASSQDPQGAGEQFF
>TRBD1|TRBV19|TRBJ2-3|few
TGTGCCAGTAGGATTACAGGGGCATCATCAGATACGCAGTATTTT
CASRITGASSDTQYF
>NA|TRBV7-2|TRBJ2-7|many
TGTGCCAGCAGCTTCGGATACAGGACTAACGACGAGCAGTACTTC
CASSFGYRTNDEQYF
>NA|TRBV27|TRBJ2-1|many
TGTGCCAGCATCCCACAACACCGGGGACTCAACAATGAGCAGTTCTTC
CASIPQHRGLNNEQFF
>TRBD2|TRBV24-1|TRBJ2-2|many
TGTGCCACCGAGCGGGGGAACACCGGGGAGCTGTTTTTT
CATERGNTGELFF
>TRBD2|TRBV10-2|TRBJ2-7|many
TGCGCCAGCAGTGATCTAGCGGGAGTTCAACCCTACGAGCAGTACTTC
CASSDLAGVQPYEQYF
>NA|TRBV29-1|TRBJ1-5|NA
TGCAGCGTAGGGAGCCGTGGGGGTCAGCCCCAGCATTTT
CSVGSRGGQPQHF
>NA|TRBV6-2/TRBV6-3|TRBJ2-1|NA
TGTGCCAGCAGTTACCCCCGGGGCGGGGATGAGCAGTTCTTC
CASSYPRGGDEQFF
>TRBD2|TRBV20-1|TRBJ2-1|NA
TGCAGTGCTAGAGATCCGGGGCTAGCGGGGGCGGGACTATACAATGAGCAGTTCTTC
CSARDPGLAGAGLYNEQFF
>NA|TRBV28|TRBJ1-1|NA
TGTGCCAGTCGTCGGGCGGGGCGGTACACTGAAGCTTTCTTT
CASRRAGRYTEAFF
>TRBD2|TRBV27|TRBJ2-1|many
TGTGCCAGCAGGACTAGCGGGAGTGGAGGTAATGAGCAGTTCTTC
CASRTSGSGGNEQFF
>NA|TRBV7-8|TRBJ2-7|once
TGTGCCAGCAGCTCCTTCGGGATAGCCTACGAGCAGTACTTC
CASSSFGIAYEQYF
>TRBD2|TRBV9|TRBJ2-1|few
TGTGCCAGCAGCGGGGGGACTAGCGGGATGAATGAGCAGTTCTTC
CASSGGTSGMNEQFF
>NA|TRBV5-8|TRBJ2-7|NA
TGTGCCAGCAGCTTAGTTCGGACAGACAACGAGCAGTACTTC
CASSLVRTDNEQYF